These T cell receptor beta chains were read from a single sample in a study of cytomegalovirus exposure and HLA in healthy donors. This table comes from immunoSEQ multiplex PCR, and its TCRdb copy is limited to in-frame clones, with some not included. The table lists approximately 76,000 clones, 79% of them singletons, with about 2.5% in the top ten. The material sequenced was PBMCs. These receptors were taken from a man aged 30 to 39 in good health and CMV-seronegative. CDR3s include the opening cysteine and the closing phenylalanine or tryptophan. A D gene is named only where the DNA matches it firmly. Clone size is not always given. Where it is, it says once, few, many or a class for expanded clones.

d_gene	v_gene	abundance	j_gene	CDR3nt	CDR3aa
TRBD2	TRBV4-1	few	TRBJ2-1	TGCGCCAGCAGCCAAGATGGCCTAGCGGGACTCGGGTGGAATGAGCAGTTCTTC	CASSQDGLAGLGWNEQFF
TRBD1	TRBV7-3	-	TRBJ1-2	TGTGCCAGCAGCTCATTGGACAGGTTTGGCTACACCTTC	CASSSLDRFGYTF
TRBD1	TRBV10-3	few	TRBJ1-2	TGTGCCATCAGCGGACAGGGGGCCGTGGGCTACACCTTC	CAISGQGAVGYTF
TRBD1	TRBV9	-	TRBJ2-5	TGTGCCAGCAGCGTTGGACAGGGAACGTACCAAGAGACCCAGTACTTC	CASSVGQGTYQETQYF
-	TRBV7-9	-	TRBJ1-2	TGTGCCAGCAGCTCGAACAGGAGAAGCTATGGCTACACCTTC	CASSSNRRSYGYTF
-	TRBV7-8	-	TRBJ1-6	TGTGCCAGCAGCCCACGGGAGGGGAATTCACCCCTCCACTTT	CASSPREGNSPLHF
-	TRBV19	-	TRBJ1-1	TGTGCCAGTAGGGACAGAGTTAACACTGAAGCTTTCTTT	CASRDRVNTEAFF
-	TRBV7-2	-	TRBJ1-1	TGTGCCAGCAGCCCCGGGGGACCTGAAGCTTTCTTT	CASSPGGPEAFF
-	TRBV29-1	-	TRBJ2-3	TGCAGCTGCGCGGTGGATACGCAGTATTTT	CSCAVDTQYF
-	TRBV5-1	-	TRBJ2-1	TGCGCCAGCAGCCCCCAGGGGGGTGGCAATGAGCAGTTCTTC	CASSPQGGGNEQFF